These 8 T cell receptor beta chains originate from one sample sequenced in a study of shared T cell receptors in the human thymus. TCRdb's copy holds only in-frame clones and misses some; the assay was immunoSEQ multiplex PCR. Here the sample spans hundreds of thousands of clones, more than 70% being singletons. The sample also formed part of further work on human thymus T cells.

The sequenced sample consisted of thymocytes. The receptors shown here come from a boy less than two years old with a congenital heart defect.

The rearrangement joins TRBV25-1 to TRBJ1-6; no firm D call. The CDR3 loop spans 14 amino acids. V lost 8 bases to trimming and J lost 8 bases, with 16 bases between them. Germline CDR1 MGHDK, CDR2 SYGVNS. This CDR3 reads CASGVRGADSPLHF. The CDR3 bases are TGTGCCAGCGGTGTTCGAGGAGCTGATTCACCCCTCCACTTT.

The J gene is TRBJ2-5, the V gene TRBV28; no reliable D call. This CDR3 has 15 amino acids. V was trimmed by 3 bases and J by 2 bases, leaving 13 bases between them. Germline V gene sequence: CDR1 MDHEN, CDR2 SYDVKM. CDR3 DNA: TGTGCCAGCAGTTTGTTAGAAACTTCACAAGAGACCCAGTACTTC. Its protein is CASSLLETSQETQYF.

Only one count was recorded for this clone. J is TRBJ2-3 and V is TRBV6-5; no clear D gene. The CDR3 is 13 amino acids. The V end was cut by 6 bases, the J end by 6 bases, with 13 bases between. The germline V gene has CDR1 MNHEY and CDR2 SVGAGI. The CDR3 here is CASSYERSDTQYF. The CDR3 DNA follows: TGTGCCAGCAGCTACGAGAGGTCGGATACGCAGTATTTT.

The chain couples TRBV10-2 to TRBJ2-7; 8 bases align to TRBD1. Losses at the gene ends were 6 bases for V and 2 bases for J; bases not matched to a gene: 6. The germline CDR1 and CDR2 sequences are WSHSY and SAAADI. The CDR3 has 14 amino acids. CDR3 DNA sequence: TGCGCCAGCAGCTGGACAGGGTCCACCTACGAGCAGTACTTC. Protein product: CASSWTGSTYEQYF.

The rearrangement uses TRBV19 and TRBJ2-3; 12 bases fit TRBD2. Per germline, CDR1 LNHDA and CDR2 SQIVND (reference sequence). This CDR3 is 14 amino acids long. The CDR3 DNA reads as TGTGCTACGAGACTAGCGGGAGAGGGAGATACGCAGTATTTT. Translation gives CATRLAGEGDTQYF.

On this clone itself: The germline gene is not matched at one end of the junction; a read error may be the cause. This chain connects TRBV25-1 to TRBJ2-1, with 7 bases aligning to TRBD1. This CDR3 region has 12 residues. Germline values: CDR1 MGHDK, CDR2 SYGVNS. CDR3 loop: CVRTGIRNGQFF. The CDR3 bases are TGTGTCCGGACAGGTATTCGGAATGGGCAGTTCTTC.

CDR3 nucleotides: TGTGCCAGCAGCAAAATGACAGGGGGTTCTCAGTACTTC. The encoded protein is CASSKMTGGSQYF. The gene calls are TRBV7-2 and TRBJ2-7, with 9 bases aligning to TRBD1. The ends lost 5 bases at V and 10 bases at J; junction bases unmatched: 9. This CDR3 comprises 13 residues. Germline V gene sequence: CDR1 SGHTA, CDR2 FQGNSA. Filled out from reference TRBV7-2 and TRBJ2-7, the complete variable domain reads GAGVSQSPSNKVTEKGKDVELRCDPISGHTALYWYRQSLGQGLEFLIYFQGNSAPDKSGLPSDRFSAERTGGSVSTLTIQRTQQEDSAVYLCASSKMTGGSQYFGPGTRLTVT.

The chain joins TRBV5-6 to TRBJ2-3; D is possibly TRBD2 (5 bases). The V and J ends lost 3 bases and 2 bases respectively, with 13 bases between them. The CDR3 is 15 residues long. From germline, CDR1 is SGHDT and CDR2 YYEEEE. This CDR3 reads CASSWGEGFTDTQYF. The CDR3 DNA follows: TGTGCCAGCAGCTGGGGTGAGGGCTTCACAGATACGCAGTATTTT.